Listed below are T cell receptor beta chains from one sample, sequenced in a study of cytomegalovirus exposure and HLA in healthy donors. Sequenced by immunoSEQ multiplex PCR; TCRdb stores in-frame clones only, minus some. This table has under 200,000 clones, roughly four fifths appearing once. The material sequenced was PBMCs. These receptor sequences come from a girl aged 2 to 10 in good health and CMV-seropositive. CDR3s include the opening cysteine and the closing phenylalanine or tryptophan. The D gene is left open where the match is weak. Only some rows state a clone size, as once, few, many or a class for expanded clones.

cdr3_aa | cdr3_nt | d_call | j_call | v_call | clone_size
CASSCEREETQYF | TGTGCCAGTTCCTGTGAGAGGGAAGAGACCCAGTACTTC | NA | TRBJ2-5 | TRBV21-1 | NA
CASSFSGGITDTQYF | TGTGCCAGCAGCTTTTCGGGTGGCATAACAGATACGCAGTATTTT | NA | TRBJ2-3 | TRBV7-9 | few
CASSTSTSGELFF | TGTGCCAGCTCGACTAGTACGTCCGGGGAGCTGTTTTTT | NA | TRBJ2-2 | TRBV6-4 | NA
CASNPSGLVYEQYF | TGTGCCAGCAACCCCAGCGGACTCGTCTACGAGCAGTACTTC | NA | TRBJ2-7 | TRBV28 | NA
CAWSVGTSGYEQYF | TGTGCCTGGAGTGTAGGGACTAGCGGATACGAGCAGTACTTC | TRBD2 | TRBJ2-7 | TRBV30 | NA
CASSEAGRDYGYTF | TGTGCCAGCAGTGAAGCTGGCAGGGACTATGGCTACACCTTC | NA | TRBJ1-2 | TRBV6-1 | NA
CASSQGGNTEAFF | TGCGCCAGCAGCCAAGGCGGGAACACTGAAGCTTTCTTT | NA | TRBJ1-1 | TRBV4-1 | NA
CASSLRETQYF | TGTGCCAGCAGCTTGAGGGAGACCCAGTACTTC | NA | TRBJ2-5 | TRBV11-2 | NA
CASSARGFAGELFF | TGTGCCAGCAGTGCTCGAGGGTTCGCCGGGGAGCTGTTTTTT | NA | TRBJ2-2 | TRBV2 | NA
CASSPWTGLPYEQYF | TGTGCCAGCAGCCCGTGGACAGGGCTCCCCTACGAGCAGTACTTC | TRBD1 | TRBJ2-7 | TRBV7-9 | NA
CSVGHMNTEAFF | TGCAGCGTTGGCCACATGAACACTGAAGCTTTCTTT | NA | TRBJ1-1 | TRBV29-1 | NA
CAGKGLAGFRGAQETQYF | TGTGCCGGGAAGGGACTAGCGGGCTTCAGGGGGGCCCAAGAGACCCAGTACTTC | TRBD2 | TRBJ2-5 | TRBV4-2 | once
CASSLVGLAVGTQYF | TGTGCCAGCAGCTTGGTGGGCCTCGCAGTGGGGACCCAGTACTTC | NA | TRBJ2-5 | TRBV5-8 | NA
CASSSMWTGHSSGANVLTF | TGTGCCAGTAGTTCCATGTGGACAGGGCACTCCTCTGGGGCCAACGTCCTGACTTTC | TRBD1 | TRBJ2-6 | TRBV19 | NA
CASSLEGAQETQYF | TGCGCCAGCAGCTTGGAGGGGGCCCAAGAGACCCAGTACTTC | TRBD1 | TRBJ2-5 | TRBV5-1 | few
CASSPPGAEPHNEQFF | TGTGCCAGCAGCCCCCCGGGAGCGGAACCTCACAATGAGCAGTTCTTC | NA | TRBJ2-1 | TRBV7-9 | NA
CASSLGTGPYEQYF | TGTGCCAGCAGTTTAGGGACAGGGCCCTACGAGCAGTACTTC | TRBD1 | TRBJ2-7 | TRBV27 | NA
CASSTNYNEQFF | TGCGCCAGCAGCACAAATTACAATGAGCAGTTCTTC | NA | TRBJ2-1 | TRBV5-1 | NA